This passage covers 3 T cell receptor beta chains from one sample sequenced in a study of T cell responses to AZD1222 COVID-19 vaccine (dated by TCRdb to the early 2020s). Receptor amplification or capture employed the immunoSEQ multiplex PCR assay. Entries here come from immuneACCESS through TCRdb and include only in-frame sequences with V and J called. Some clones fail to appear in such tables; in the studies checked, an unresolved V gene covers under half of the shortfall, and the cause of the remainder is unknown. This sample lists some 100,000 clones; 91% were detected once. The ten largest clonotypes hold 4.5% of the sample. Reading the label with the study, this specimen's time point is: baseline before first vaccination. This sample comprised peripheral blood, obtained on day 0 of AZD1222 vaccination. Every receptor here comes from an adult in good health.

The chain combines TRBV27 with TRBJ2-3; a possible D gene is TRBD2 (6 bases). The V end was cut by 1 base, the J end by 1 base, with 6 bases between. This CDR3 is 14 amino acids long. Germline CDR1 is MNHEY and CDR2 is SMNVEV (reference sequence). Written as DNA, the CDR3 is TGTGCCAGCAGTTTATTAGCGGGCACAGATACGCAGTATTTT. It encodes CASSLLAGTDTQYF.

This chain joins TRBV28 and TRBJ1-5, with D hard to call. The length of the CDR3 is 15 residues. V was clipped by 1 base and J by 4 bases, with 11 bases between them. Germline V gives CDR1 MDHEN, CDR2 SYDVKM. The CDR3 protein is CASSLSQSWNQPQHF. DNA of the CDR3: TGTGCCAGCAGTTTATCGCAGTCTTGGAATCAGCCCCAGCATTTT.

Details on this clone: The same CDR3 also results from other DNA sequences found in this sample. V and J are TRBV5-1 and TRBJ2-1; 8 nucleotides agree with TRBD2. The CDR3 is 14 amino acids. The V segment lost 0 bases and the J segment 7 bases; nucleotides outside the gene matches: 3. CDR1 is SGHRS, CDR2 YFSETQ, per germline. CDR3: CASSLAGGLNEQFF. The CDR3 DNA reads TGCGCCAGCAGCTTGGCGGGGGGGCTGAATGAGCAGTTCTTC.